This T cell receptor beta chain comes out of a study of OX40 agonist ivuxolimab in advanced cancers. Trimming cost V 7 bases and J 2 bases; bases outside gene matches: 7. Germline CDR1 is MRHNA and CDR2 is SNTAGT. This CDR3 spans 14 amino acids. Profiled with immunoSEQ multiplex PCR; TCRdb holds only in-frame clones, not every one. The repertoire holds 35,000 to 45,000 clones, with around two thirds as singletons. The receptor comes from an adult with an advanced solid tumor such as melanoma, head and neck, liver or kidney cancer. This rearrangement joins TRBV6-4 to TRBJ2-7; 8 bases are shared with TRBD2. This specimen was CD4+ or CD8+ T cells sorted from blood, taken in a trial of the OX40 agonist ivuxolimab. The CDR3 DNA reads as TGTGCCAGCACCGTTTTCGGGGGGGCCTACGAGCAGTACGTC. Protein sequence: CASTVFGGAYEQYV.